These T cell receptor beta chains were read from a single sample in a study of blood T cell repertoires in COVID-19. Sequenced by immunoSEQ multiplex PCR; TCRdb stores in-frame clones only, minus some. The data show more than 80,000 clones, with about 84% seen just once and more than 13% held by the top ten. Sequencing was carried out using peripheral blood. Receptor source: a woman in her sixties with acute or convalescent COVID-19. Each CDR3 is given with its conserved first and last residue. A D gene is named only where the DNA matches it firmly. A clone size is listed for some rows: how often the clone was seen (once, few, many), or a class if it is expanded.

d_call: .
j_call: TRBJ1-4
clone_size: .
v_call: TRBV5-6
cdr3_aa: CASSLPANEKLFF
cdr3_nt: TGTGCCAGCAGCTTGCCCGCTAATGAAAAACTGTTTTTT

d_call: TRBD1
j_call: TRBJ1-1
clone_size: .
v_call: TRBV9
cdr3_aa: CASSQTGGSTEAFF
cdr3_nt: TGTGCCAGCAGCCAGACAGGGGGTAGCACTGAAGCTTTCTTT

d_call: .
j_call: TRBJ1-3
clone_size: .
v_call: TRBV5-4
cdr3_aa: CASSGDLMGHTIYF
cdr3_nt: TGTGCCAGCAGCGGTGACCTCATGGGGCACACCATATATTTT

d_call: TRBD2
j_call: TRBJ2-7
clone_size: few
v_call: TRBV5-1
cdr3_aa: CASSLVPPGTSGPGYEQYF
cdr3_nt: TGCGCCAGCAGCTTGGTCCCGCCCGGGACTAGCGGGCCTGGCTACGAGCAGTACTTC

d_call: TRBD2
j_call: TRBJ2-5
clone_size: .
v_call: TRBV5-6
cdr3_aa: CASSLGSGGGETQYF
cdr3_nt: TGTGCCAGCAGCTTGGGGAGCGGGGGAGGCGAGACCCAGTACTTC

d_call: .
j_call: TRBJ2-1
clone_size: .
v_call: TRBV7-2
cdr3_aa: CASSLAATSYGEQFF
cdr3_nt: TGTGCCAGCAGCTTAGCGGCCACTAGCTATGGTGAGCAGTTCTTC

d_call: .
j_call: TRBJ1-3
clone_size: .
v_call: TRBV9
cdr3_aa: CASSVQGSGNTIYF
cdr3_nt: TGTGCCAGCAGCGTCCAGGGATCTGGAAACACCATATATTTT

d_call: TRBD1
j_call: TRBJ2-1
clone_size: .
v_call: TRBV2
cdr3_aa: CASTMGQGYNEQFF
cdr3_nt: TGTGCCAGCACCATGGGACAGGGCTACAATGAGCAGTTCTTC

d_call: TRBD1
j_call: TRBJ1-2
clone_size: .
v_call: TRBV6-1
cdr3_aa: CASSEAGTGVYGYTF
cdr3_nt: TGTGCCAGCAGTGAAGCTGGGACAGGCGTCTATGGCTACACCTTC

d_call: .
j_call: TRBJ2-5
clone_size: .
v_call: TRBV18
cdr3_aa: CASSGYQETQYF
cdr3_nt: TGTGCCAGCTCCGGGTACCAAGAGACCCAGTACTTC

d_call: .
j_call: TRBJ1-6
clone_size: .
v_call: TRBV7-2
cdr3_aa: CASSLVTGINSPLHF
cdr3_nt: TGTGCCAGCAGCCTAGTCACAGGGATCAATTCACCCCTCCACTTT

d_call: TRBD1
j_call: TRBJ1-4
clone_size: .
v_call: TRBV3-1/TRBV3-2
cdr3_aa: CASSQDFSGQGREKLFF
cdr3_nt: TGTGCCAGCAGCCAAGATTTTTCGGGACAGGGGCGAGAAAAACTGTTTTTT

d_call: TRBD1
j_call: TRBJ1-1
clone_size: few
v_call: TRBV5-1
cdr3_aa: CASSEEDRRAFF
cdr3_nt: TGCGCCAGCAGCGAAGAGGACAGGCGAGCTTTCTTT

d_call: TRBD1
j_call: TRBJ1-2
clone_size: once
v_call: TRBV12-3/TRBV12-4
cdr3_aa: CASSPRTGHGYTF
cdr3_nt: TGTGCCAGCAGTCCCAGGACAGGGCATGGCTACACCTTC

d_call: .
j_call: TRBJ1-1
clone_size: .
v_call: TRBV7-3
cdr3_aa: CASSLDIFTEAFF
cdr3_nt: TGTGCCAGCAGCTTAGACATCTTCACTGAAGCTTTCTTT

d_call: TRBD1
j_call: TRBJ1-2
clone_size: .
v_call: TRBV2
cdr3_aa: CASGGTGYGYTF
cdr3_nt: TGTGCCAGCGGGGGGACAGGGTATGGCTACACCTTC

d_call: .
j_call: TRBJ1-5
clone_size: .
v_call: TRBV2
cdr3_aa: CASSERGFGDQPQHF
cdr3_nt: TGTGCCAGCAGTGAAAGGGGCTTTGGAGATCAGCCCCAGCATTTT

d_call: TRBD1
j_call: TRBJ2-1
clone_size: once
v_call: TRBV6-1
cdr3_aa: CASSENPTGGVYNEQFF
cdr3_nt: TGTGCCAGCAGTGAAAACCCGACAGGGGGCGTCTACAATGAGCAGTTCTTC

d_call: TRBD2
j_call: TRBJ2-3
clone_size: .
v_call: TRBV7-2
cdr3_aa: CASRPPGLAIDTQYF
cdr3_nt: TGTGCCAGCAGGCCACCGGGACTAGCGATAGATACGCAGTATTTT

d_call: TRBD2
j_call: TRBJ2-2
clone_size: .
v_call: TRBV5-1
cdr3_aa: CASSYPTSGKGVGELFF
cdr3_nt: TGCGCCAGCAGCTACCCTACTAGCGGGAAGGGGGTCGGGGAGCTGTTTTTT

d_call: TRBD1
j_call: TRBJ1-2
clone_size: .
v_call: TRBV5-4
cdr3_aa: CASTSGQEEYGYTF
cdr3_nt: TGTGCCAGCACCAGCGGACAGGAAGAATATGGCTACACCTTC

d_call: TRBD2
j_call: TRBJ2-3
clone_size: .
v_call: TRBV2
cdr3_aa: CASRAGTGTDTQYF
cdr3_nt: TGTGCCAGCAGAGCGGGAACAGGAACAGATACGCAGTATTTT

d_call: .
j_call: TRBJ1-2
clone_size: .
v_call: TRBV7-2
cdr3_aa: CASRSTGYDGYTF
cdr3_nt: TGTGCCAGCAGAAGCACAGGGTACGATGGCTACACCTTC

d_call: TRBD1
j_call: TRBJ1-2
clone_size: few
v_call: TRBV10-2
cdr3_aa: CAAGQNPNYGYTF
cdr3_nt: TGCGCCGCGGGACAGAATCCCAACTATGGCTACACCTTC

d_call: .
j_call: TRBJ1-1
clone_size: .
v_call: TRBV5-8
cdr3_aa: CASSFNLGGFRAFF
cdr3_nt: TGTGCCAGCAGCTTTAATTTGGGGGGATTTCGTGCTTTCTTT

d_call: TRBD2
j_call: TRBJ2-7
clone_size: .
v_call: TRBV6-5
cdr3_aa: CASSWVAGGGGYEQYF
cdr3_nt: TGTGCCAGCAGTTGGGTCGCGGGAGGCGGGGGCTACGAGCAGTACTTC

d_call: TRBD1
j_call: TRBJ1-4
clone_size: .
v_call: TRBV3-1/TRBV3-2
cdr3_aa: CASRQGNRGANEKLFF
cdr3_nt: TGTGCCAGCAGGCAAGGAAACAGGGGGGCTAATGAAAAACTGTTTTTT

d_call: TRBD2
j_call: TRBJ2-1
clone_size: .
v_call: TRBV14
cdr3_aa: CASSQGLAGGYEQFF
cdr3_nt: TGTGCCAGCAGCCAGGGACTAGCGGGAGGATATGAGCAGTTCTTC

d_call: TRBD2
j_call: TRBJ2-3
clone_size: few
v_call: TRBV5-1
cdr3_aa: CASSLQSGGASDTQYF
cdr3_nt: TGCGCCAGCAGCTTGCAGAGCGGGGGGGCCTCAGATACGCAGTATTTT

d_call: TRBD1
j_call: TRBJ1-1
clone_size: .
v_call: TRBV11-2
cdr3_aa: CASSSTGGVEAFF
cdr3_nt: TGTGCCAGCAGTTCGACAGGGGGTGTTGAAGCTTTCTTT

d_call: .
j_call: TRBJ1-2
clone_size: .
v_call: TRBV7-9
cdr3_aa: CASSTGALSEYGYTF
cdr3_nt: TGTGCCAGCAGCACAGGCGCCTTGTCCGAGTATGGCTACACCTTC

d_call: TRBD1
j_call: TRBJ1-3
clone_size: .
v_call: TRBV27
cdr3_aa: CASSLQGWGNTIYF
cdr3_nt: TGTGCCAGCAGTCTACAGGGGTGGGGAAACACCATATATTTT

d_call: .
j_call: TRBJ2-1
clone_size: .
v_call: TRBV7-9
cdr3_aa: CASSNQALGQFF
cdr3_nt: TGTGCCAGCAGCAACCAGGCCCTCGGGCAGTTCTTC

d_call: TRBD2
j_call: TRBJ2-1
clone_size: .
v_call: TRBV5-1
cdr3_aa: CASTQIPGLTNNEQFF
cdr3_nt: TGCGCCAGCACTCAAATCCCGGGACTAACAAACAATGAGCAGTTCTTC

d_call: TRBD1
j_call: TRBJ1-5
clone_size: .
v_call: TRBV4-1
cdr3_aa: CASSQEATGGDQPQHF
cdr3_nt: TGCGCCAGCAGCCAAGAGGCGACAGGGGGCGATCAGCCCCAGCATTTT

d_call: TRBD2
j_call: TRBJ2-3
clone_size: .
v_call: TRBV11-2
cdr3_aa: CASSRGEGPSTDTQYF
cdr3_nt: TGTGCCAGCAGCAGAGGGGAGGGACCGAGCACAGATACGCAGTATTTT

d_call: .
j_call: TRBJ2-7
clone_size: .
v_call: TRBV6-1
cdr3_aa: CASSEVAGAEREGQYF
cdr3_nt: TGTGCCAGCAGTGAAGTGGCAGGTGCCGAAAGAGAGGGGCAGTACTTC

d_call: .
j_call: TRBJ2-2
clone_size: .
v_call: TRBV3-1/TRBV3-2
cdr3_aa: CASSLWTTNTGELFF
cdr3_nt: TGTGCCAGCAGCCTTTGGACTACGAACACCGGGGAGCTGTTTTTT

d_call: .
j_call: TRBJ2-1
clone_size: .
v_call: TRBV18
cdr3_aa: CASSPPQGGSYNEQFF
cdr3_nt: TGTGCCAGCTCACCACCGCAGGGAGGATCATACAATGAGCAGTTCTTC

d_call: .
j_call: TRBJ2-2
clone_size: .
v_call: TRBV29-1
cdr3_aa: CSAQRDTPNTGELFF
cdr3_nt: TGCAGCGCCCAACGGGACACCCCGAACACCGGGGAGCTGTTTTTT

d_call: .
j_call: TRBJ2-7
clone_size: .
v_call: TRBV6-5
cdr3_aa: CASSRDNSYEQYF
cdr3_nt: TGTGCCAGCAGCCGGGACAACTCCTACGAGCAGTACTTC

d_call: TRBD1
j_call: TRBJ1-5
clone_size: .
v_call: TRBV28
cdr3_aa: CASSFSTGGNQPQHF
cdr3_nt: TGTGCCAGCAGTTTTTCGACAGGGGGCAATCAGCCCCAGCATTTT

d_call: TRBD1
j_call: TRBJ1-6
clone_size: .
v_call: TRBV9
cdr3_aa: CASSELTGGNSPLHF
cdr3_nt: TGTGCCAGCAGCGAACTGACAGGGGGCAATTCACCCCTCCACTTT

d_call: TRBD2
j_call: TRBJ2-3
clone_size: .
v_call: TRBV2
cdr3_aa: CASSVTSLLADTQYF
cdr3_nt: TGTGCCAGCAGCGTGACTAGCCTTCTCGCTGATACGCAGTATTTT

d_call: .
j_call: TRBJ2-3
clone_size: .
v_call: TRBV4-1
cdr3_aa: CASSQVELLGDTQYF
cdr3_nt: TGCGCCAGCAGCCAAGTCGAACTCTTGGGCGATACGCAGTATTTT

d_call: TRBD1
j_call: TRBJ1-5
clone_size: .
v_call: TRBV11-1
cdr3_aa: CASSPTGGDQPQHF
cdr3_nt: TGTGCCAGCAGCCCAACAGGGGGCGATCAGCCCCAGCATTTT

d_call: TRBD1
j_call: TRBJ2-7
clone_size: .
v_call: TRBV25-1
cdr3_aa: CASGGDRVPYEQYF
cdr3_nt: TGTGCCAGCGGGGGGGACAGGGTGCCCTACGAGCAGTACTTC

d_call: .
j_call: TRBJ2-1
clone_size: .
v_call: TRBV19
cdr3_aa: CASSSLDASSYNEQFF
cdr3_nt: TGTGCCAGTAGTTCGCTAGATGCGAGCTCCTACAATGAGCAGTTCTTC

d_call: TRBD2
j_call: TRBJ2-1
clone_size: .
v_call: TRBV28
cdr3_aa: CASSLASGDYNEQFF
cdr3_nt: TGTGCCAGCAGTTTAGCTAGCGGAGACTACAATGAGCAGTTCTTC

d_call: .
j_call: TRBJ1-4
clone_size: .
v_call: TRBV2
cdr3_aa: CASSEGGSAEKLFF
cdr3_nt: TGTGCCAGCAGTGAGGGGGGGTCAGCTGAAAAACTGTTTTTT

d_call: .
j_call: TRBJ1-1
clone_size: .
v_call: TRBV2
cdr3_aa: CASKGQMNTEAFF
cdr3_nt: TGTGCCAGCAAGGGGCAGATGAACACTGAAGCTTTCTTT